These 8 T cell receptor beta chains were sequenced from one sample in a study of metastatic and nonmetastatic thyroid tumors. TCRdb re-called the PCR reads via MiXCR. Among some 20,000 clones listed, about 23% were seen once. None of the patients had undergone any treatment ahead of thyroid surgery. The source material was blood. Every receptor here comes from a male donor with papillary thyroid cancer or a benign thyroid nodule (not recorded which). Some clones in this sample may be carry-over from other donors' samples.

The chain uses TRBV5-1 and TRBJ1-1, with a tentative D call TRBD1 (5 bases). The CDR3 spans 13 residues. Trimming took off 0 bases at V and 13 bases at J, with 16 bases between the two ends. CDR1 is SGHRS and CDR2 is YFSETQ in the germline V gene. DNA of the CDR3: TGCGCCAGCAGCTTGGAGGGACGCCAAAGAGATTTCTTT. As protein: CASSLEGRQRDFF.

This chain joins TRBV5-1 and TRBJ1-5; D gene uncertain. The germline gives CDR1 SGHRS, CDR2 YFSETQ. The length of the CDR3 is 13 residues. V lost 0 bases to trimming and J lost 5 bases, with 6 bases between them. This chain's CDR3 is CASSLVTDQPQHF. CDR3 sequence (DNA): TGCGCCAGCAGCTTGGTAACAGATCAGCCCCAGCATTTT. Using reference TRBV5-1 and TRBJ1-5 for the parts outside the CDR3, the full variable domain is KAGVTQTPRYLIKTRGQQVTLSCSPISGHRSVSWYQQTPGQGLQFLFEYFSETQRNKGNFPGRFSGRQFSNSRSEMNVSTLELGDSALYLCASSLVTDQPQHFGDGTRLSIL.

There are many counts of this clone. The DNA of the CDR3 is TGCAGTGCTACAACGGGCTTGAACACTGAAGCTTTCTTT. Its translation is CSATTGLNTEAFF. This chain links TRBV20-1 with TRBJ1-1, with D unresolved. This CDR3 region has 13 residues. V lost 4 bases, J lost 0 bases, and 9 bases lay in between. Germline V lookup: CDR1 DFQATT, CDR2 SNEGSKA (reference sequence).

In its sample, this clone was seen many times. V gene TRBV10-1 combines with J gene TRBJ2-7; no firm D call. The CDR3 is 10 residues long. Germline CDR1 is WNHNN and CDR2 is SYGVQD (reference sequence). The V and J ends lost 8 bases and 7 bases respectively, with 9 bases between them. The CDR3 sequence is CASPPREQYF. CDR3 nucleotides: TGCGCCAGCCCCCCGCGGGAGCAGTACTTC.

This clone was seen a single time. The CDR3 sequence is CASSITPGVSNGELFF. The DNA of the CDR3 is TGTGCCAGTAGTATAACGCCGGGAGTGAGCAACGGGGAGCTGTTTTTT. V is TRBV19 and J is TRBJ2-2; tentatively, D is TRBD2 (6 bases). Trimming removed 2 bases from V and 7 bases from J, with 17 bases in between. CDR1 and CDR2 (germline): LNHDA, SQIVND (reference sequence). This CDR3 region has 16 residues.

The table lists this clone with many counts. The rearrangement joins TRBV20-1 to TRBJ2-3; 11 nucleotides agree with TRBD2. This CDR3 comprises 15 residues. Germline CDR1 and CDR2: DFQATT and SNEGSKA (reference sequence). CDR3 residues: CSPLAGGLGTDTQYF. CDR3 coding DNA: TGCAGCCCTTTAGCGGGAGGGCTTGGCACAGATACGCAGTATTTT.

The chain couples TRBV20-1 to TRBJ2-7, with 16 bases lining up with TRBD2. The CDR3 length is 18 residues. The germline V gene has CDR1 DFQATT and CDR2 SNEGSKA (reference sequence). Germline trimming cut 6 bases from V and 0 bases from J; bases unmatched to any gene: 11. The CDR3 region is CSALNPGTSGRASYEQYF. As DNA, the CDR3 is TGCAGTGCACTAAACCCCGGGACTAGCGGGAGGGCCTCCTACGAGCAGTACTTC.

This clone was counted at least ten times. The chain combines TRBV29-1 with TRBJ2-1, with 7 positions matching TRBD2. The CDR3 sequence is 15 residues long. V trimming: 3 bases; J trimming: 8 bases; junction bases outside the gene matches: 13. Germline-derived CDR1 and CDR2 are SQVTM and ANQGSEA. This chain's CDR3 is CSVDPPGGSLYEQFF. In DNA form, the CDR3 reads TGCAGCGTTGACCCCCCTGGCGGGAGTTTATATGAGCAGTTCTTC.